This is a list of T cell receptor beta chains from one sample in a study of CD4+ T cells in melanoma. Some clones are missing from TCRdb's copy, which holds only in-frame ones; the method was immunoSEQ multiplex PCR. The sample includes about 21,000 clones, over 75% seen only once; the top ten take more than 7.5%. Every receptor here comes from a human donor with melanoma. CDR3s leave out the opening cysteine and the closing phenylalanine or tryptophan. The order of the fields is V gene, CDR3 protein.

TRBV5-4 ASSDSSGGETQY
TRBV19 ASSATGWSYNEQF
TRBV18 ASSAGTGYEQY
TRBV11-1 ASTPGSSGSYEQY
TRBV5-4 ASSLSGGGYYEQY
TRBV2 ASRRDTGYAGYT
TRBV18 ASSPGRSQEQY
TRBV11-3 ASSRRPDPSSELF
TRBV19 ASSINGATEAF
TRBV7-9 ASSKGGTGNYGYT
TRBV7-6 ASSPQAGSYNSPLH
TRBV30 AWSQGFGTEAF
TRBV2 ASSEDGRTEAF
TRBV18 ASSPGPDQPQH
TRBV5-1 ASSPLGTGDLNTEAF
TRBV19 ASSRVAGQETQY
TRBV10-2 ASWSPNTGELF
TRBV5-1 ASSLGTGANVLT
TRBV6-5 ASSRQMTMNTEAF
TRBV19 ASSRGTGDASPLH
TRBV25-1 ASLDSGGEEKLF
TRBV2 ASSLRKSSYEQY
TRBV14 ASSQRTGGTTQY
TRBV21-1 ASLRDEGVQDTNHRSSDQTPLH
TRBV18 ASSPRGQAYGYT
TRBV18 ASSGGTVYGYT
TRBV11-3 ASSLSGVSYEQY
TRBV7-3 ASSPTGLQETQY
TRBV2 ASMAGGLEQY
TRBV9 ASSKTGDPSGNTIY
TRBV4-1 ASSQVVRENYGYT
TRBV2 AVNRESSTQY
TRBV6-1 ASMDRNTGELF
TRBV5-4 ASSESPGDEQY
TRBV2 ARSDRGTEAF
TRBV10-3 AITVGSNYGYT
TRBV6-1 ASRLQGSEQY
TRBV6-1 ASSEARAGSNTIY
TRBV30 AWSMDRALSGNTIY
TRBV2 ASRGTGELF
TRBV18 ASGGTGKSYEQY